Presented here are 23 T cell receptor beta chains from one specimen sequenced in a study of CD8 T cells in Susac syndrome (dated by TCRdb to between 2018 and 2021). The method was the immunoSEQ multiplex PCR assay. RNA was extracted using the RNeasy kit, and roughly 0.45 to 1 microgram was reverse transcribed with random hexamers. TCRdb reran the public reads through fastp at Q25 and MiXCR, keeping productive beta chains. Rows with one shared CDR3 protein collapse into an entry with the most common genes and DNA. For this sample the table gives about 82,000 distinct CDR3 sequences, of which 90% to 97% were detected only once. Of the sample, about 0.65% falls within the top ten clones. The specimen was CD8+ T cells from PBMCs. The receptors come from a human donor with Susac syndrome.

The J gene is TRBJ1-2, the V gene TRBV7-9; D ambiguous. The germline V gene encodes CDR1 SEHNR and CDR2 FQNEAQ (reference sequence). Trimming removed 8 bases at V and 2 bases at J, with 9 bases between. The CDR3 is made up of 12 amino acids. The CDR3 spells CASGTENYGYTF. The CDR3 DNA sequence: TGTGCCAGCGGAACAGAAAACTATGGCTACACCTTC.

The chain carries TRBV30 and TRBJ1-3, with D unclear. Germline-derived CDR1 and CDR2 are GTSNPN and SVGIG (reference sequence). CDR3 length: 14 residues. V was clipped by 0 bases and J by 0 bases, with 6 bases between them. CDR3 sequence (DNA): TGTGCCTGGAGTGTCCTTGACTCTGGAAACACCATATATTTT. The encoded protein is CAWSVLDSGNTIYF.

The chain recombines TRBV5-1 with TRBJ2-7; D gene unclear. Trimming removed 6 bases from V and 7 bases from J, with 17 bases in between. CDR3 length: 13 residues. Germline V gene data show CDR1 as SGHRS and CDR2 as YFSETQ. CDR3 DNA sequence: TGCGCCAGCACTCCGGGCAGTCTGGAGGAGCAGTACTTC. Protein: CASTPGSLEEQYF.

The chain links TRBV20-1 to TRBJ2-7, with D maybe TRBD1 (5 bases). Germline lookup yields CDR1 DFQATT and CDR2 SNEGSKA (reference sequence). CDR3 size: 14 residues. The V and J ends lost 5 bases and 5 bases respectively, with 19 bases between them. As DNA, the CDR3 is TGCAGTGCTTGCCGACAGCTCACGCCGCACGAGCAGTACTTC. Its translation is CSACRQLTPHEQYF.

The CDR3 loop reads CSASGGYVDTQYF. DNA for the CDR3: TGCAGTGCTAGCGGGGGTTACGTGGATACGCAGTATTTT. The rearrangement joins TRBV20-1 to TRBJ2-3; D is possibly TRBD2 (6 bases). Trimming left V 3 bases short and J 6 bases short, with 13 bases between. The CDR3 length is 13 residues. Looked up from germline, CDR1 is DFQATT and CDR2 is SNEGSKA (reference sequence).

The chain uses TRBV30 and TRBJ2-7; 7 bases fit TRBD1. This CDR3 is built from 17 residues. Per the germline V gene, CDR1 is GTSNPN and CDR2 is SVGIG (reference sequence). Trimming at V came to 4 bases and at J to 2 bases, leaving 17 bases not matched to a gene. Written as DNA, the CDR3 is TGTGCCTGGACCGGAATTCCGGGACAGCCAGTTACCTACGAGCAGTACTTC. This encodes CAWTGIPGQPVTYEQYF.

The chain employs TRBV9 and TRBJ1-1, with D possibly being TRBD1 (5 bases). Germline CDR1 and CDR2: SGDLS and YYNGEE. V lost 4 bases, J lost 1 base, and 11 bases lay in between. CDR3 size: 14 residues. The DNA for the CDR3 is TGTGCCAGCAGCTCGCGGGACTCGAACACTGAAGCTTTCTTT. Protein product: CASSSRDSNTEAFF.

This clonotype came up once. The chain employs TRBV15 and TRBJ1-1; D call uncertain. The germline gives CDR1 LNHNV, CDR2 YYDKDF (reference sequence). The CDR3 loop spans 13 amino acids. Trimming shortened V by 2 bases and J by 4 bases, and 8 bases separated the two germline ends. CDR3 protein: CATSRSRVTEAFF. CDR3 sequence (DNA): TGTGCCACCAGCAGATCGAGGGTCACTGAAGCTTTCTTT. The whole variable domain, remainder taken from reference TRBV15 and TRBJ1-1, is DAMVIQNPRYQVTQFGKPVTLSCSQTLNHNVMYWYQQKSSQAPKLLFHYYDKDFNNEADTPDNFQSRRPNTSFCFLDIRSPGLGDTAMYLCATSRSRVTEAFFGQGTRLTVV.

The chain recombines TRBV27 with TRBJ1-2, with 8 bases matching TRBD1. Germline V CDR1 and CDR2: MNHEY, SMNVEV (reference sequence). The CDR3 is made up of 17 amino acids. With V trimmed by 2 bases and J by 2 bases, 10 bases remained unmatched. The CDR3 sequence: CASSLGAQTGVNYGYTF. CDR3 coding DNA: TGTGCCAGCAGTTTAGGGGCACAGACAGGGGTGAACTATGGCTACACCTTC.

The genes are TRBV20-1 and TRBJ2-1; D might be TRBD2 (5 bases). CDR3 length equals 15 residues. The germline V gene has CDR1 DFQATT and CDR2 SNEGSKA (reference sequence). With 0 bases removed from V and 8 bases from J, the gap between germline ends came to 17 bases. CDR3 sequence reads: CSARERGAVGYEQFF. Written as DNA, the CDR3 is TGCAGTGCTAGAGAACGGGGAGCAGTGGGATATGAGCAGTTCTTC.

This clonotype was picked up one time. V is TRBV4-3 and J is TRBJ2-7; 8 nucleotides line up with TRBD2. The junction had 3 bases not matched to a gene; V was cut back by 4 bases and J by 4 bases. Germline CDR1 and CDR2: LGHNA and YSLEER. The CDR3 consists of 13 residues. DNA of the CDR3: TGCGCCAGCAGCCGCTCTAGCGGGTACGAGCAGTACTTC. Translation gives CASSRSSGYEQYF.

V is TRBV3-1 and J is TRBJ2-3; D not certain. V lost 0 bases, J lost 10 bases, and 17 bases lay in between. This CDR3 has 15 residues. CDR1 and CDR2 from the germline V gene are LGHDT and YNNKEL (reference sequence). CDR3: CASSQDLKAPRSQYF. The CDR3 DNA reads TGTGCCAGCAGCCAAGATCTGAAGGCGCCCCGATCGCAGTATTTT.

The rearrangement links TRBV25-1 to TRBJ1-1, with 10 nucleotides matching TRBD1. Trimming took 2 bases from V and 0 from J; bases not matched to a gene: 0. CDR3 length: 15 residues. Per germline, CDR1 MGHDK and CDR2 SYGVNS. The CDR3 reads CASSEDRGLNTEAFF. The CDR3 DNA is TGTGCCAGCAGTGAAGACAGGGGGCTGAACACTGAAGCTTTCTTT. The entire variable domain, with the rest obtained from reference TRBV25-1 and TRBJ1-1, is as follows: EADIYQTPRYLVIGTGKKITLECSQTMGHDKMYWYQQDPGMELHLIHYSYGVNSTEKGDLSSESTVSRIRTEHFPLTLESARPSHTSQYLCASSEDRGLNTEAFFGQGTRLTVV.

The chain joins TRBV7-9 to TRBJ2-7; D gene unclear. V lost 5 bases to trimming and J lost 5 bases, with 13 bases between them. The CDR3 is 13 amino acids. Per the germline V gene, CDR1 is SEHNR and CDR2 is FQNEAQ (reference sequence). CDR3 protein: CASSLPYTNEQYF. The DNA for the CDR3 is TGTGCCAGCAGCCTCCCATACACTAACGAGCAGTACTTC. Filled out from reference TRBV7-9 and TRBJ2-7, the complete variable domain reads DTGVSQNPRHKITKRGQNVTFRCDPISEHNRLYWYRQTLGQGPEFLTYFQNEAQLEKSRLLSDRFSAERPKGSFSTLEIQRTEQGDSAMYLCASSLPYTNEQYFGPGTRLTVT.

V usage is TRBV5-4 and J usage is TRBJ2-7, with TRBD2 matching over 9 bases. The CDR3 length is 16 residues. Trimming took 0 bases from V and 3 from J; bases not matched to a gene: 7. Germline assignment: CDR1 SGHNT and CDR2 YYREEE (reference sequence). For the CDR3, the DNA is TGTGCCAGCAGCTTGGATGTAGCGGGGGCCGGCTACGAGCAGTACTTC. Its translation is CASSLDVAGAGYEQYF.

The rearrangement uses TRBV20-1 and TRBJ1-4; D gene ambiguous. Trimming took off 1 base at V and 0 bases at J, with 12 bases between the two ends. CDR3 size: 16 residues. CDR1 and CDR2 from the germline V gene are DFQATT and SNEGSKA (reference sequence). CDR3 region: CSARGQKDATNEKLFF. In DNA, the CDR3 is TGCAGTGCTAGAGGCCAGAAGGATGCAACTAATGAAAAACTGTTTTTT.

J is TRBJ2-3 and V is TRBV20-1; 10 bases map to TRBD2. The J segment lost 1 base and the V segment lost 5 bases, leaving 6 bases of the junction unmatched. The CDR3 is made up of 15 amino acids. Germline V gene sequence: CDR1 DFQATT, CDR2 SNEGSKA (reference sequence). The CDR3 DNA reads as TGCAGTGCTTTCACTAGCGGGGCGGGCACAGATACGCAGTATTTT. This encodes CSAFTSGAGTDTQYF.

The rearrangement uses TRBV5-1 and TRBJ1-2; 9 nucleotides match TRBD1. This CDR3 contains 17 residues. From germline, CDR1 is SGHRS and CDR2 YFSETQ. With 3 bases clipped from V and 3 bases from J, the junction kept 12 bases outside the gene matches. CDR3 nucleotide sequence: TGCGCCAGCAGCTCTGGCCGGGACAGGGCCATATACTATGGCTACACCTTC. Protein: CASSSGRDRAIYYGYTF.

CDR3 sequence reads: CASSLVGQDYGYTF. As DNA, the CDR3 is TGTGCCAGCAGCTTAGTGGGGCAGGACTATGGCTACACCTTC. The chain joins TRBV11-2 to TRBJ1-2; maybe TRBD1 (5 bases). The CDR3 spans 14 residues. Germline lookup yields CDR1 SGHAT and CDR2 FQNNGV. The V gene lost 1 base and the J gene lost 3 bases, with 9 bases spanning the gap.

The chain combines TRBV5-1 with TRBJ2-2; maybe TRBD1 (5 bases). Germline V gene data show CDR1 as SGHRS and CDR2 as YFSETQ. The length of the CDR3 is 14 residues. V was trimmed by 0 bases and J by 6 bases, leaving 9 bases between them. This CDR3 is CASSLVPGSGELFF. Here the CDR3 DNA reads TGCGCCAGCAGCTTGGTGCCAGGGTCCGGGGAGCTGTTTTTT.

This chain links TRBV7-6 with TRBJ2-5, with a possible D match to TRBD1 (5 bases). Germline values: CDR1 SGHVS, CDR2 FNYEAQ. This CDR3 has 17 residues. V lost 2 bases to trimming and J lost 1 base, with 17 bases between them. The CDR3 DNA reads TGTGCCAGCAGCTTATTCCCCGTGAGGACAACCCAAGAGACCCAGTACTTC. Amino acid sequence: CASSLFPVRTTQETQYF. Filled out from reference TRBV7-6 and TRBJ2-5, the complete variable domain reads GAGVSQSPRYKVTKRGQDVALRCDPISGHVSLYWYRQALGQGPEFLTYFNYEAQQDKSGLPNDRFSAERPEGSISTLTIQRTEQRDSAMYRCASSLFPVRTTQETQYFGPGTRLLVL.

The rearrangement joins TRBV30 to TRBJ1-4; no clear D gene. Trimming cost V 4 bases and J 6 bases, with 6 bases left between them. Germline loops: CDR1 GTSNPN, CDR2 SVGIG (reference sequence). This CDR3 is 11 amino acids long. This CDR3 reads CAWTRDEKLFF. The CDR3 region has the DNA TGTGCCTGGACGCGGGATGAAAAACTGTTTTTT.

The chain combines TRBV6-2 or TRBV6-3 with TRBJ2-5, with D possibly TRBD2 on 6 matching bases. V was cut by 2 bases and J by 7 bases, with 14 bases left in between. Looked up from germline, CDR1 is MNHEY and CDR2 is SVGEGT. The CDR3 consists of 14 residues. The CDR3 DNA is TGTGCCAGCAGTTACGAGGAGGGGACGGTGACCCAGTACTTC. It encodes CASSYEEGTVTQYF.